This T cell receptor beta chain was identified in a study of T-cell reconstitution after alpha-beta-depleted transplantation in children. Study-level findings and limits: Surviving thymic progenitors and recipient T cells were the source of high TCRbeta diversity at day 60 in some patients.

Trimming at V came to 2 bases and at J to 4 bases, leaving 7 bases not matched to a gene. The germline gives CDR1 MNHEY, CDR2 SVGAGI. CDR3 length equals 16 residues. This sample's TCRbeta library carried unique molecular identifier barcodes. MiXCR, applied by TCRdb to the PCR reads, yields one record per CDR3 protein. The data show hundreds of thousands of distinct CDR3 sequences, with around 13% seen just once and approximately 0.8% held by the top ten. This clonotype was observed many times. Its antigen is unidentified. The sample was PBMCs, taken before TCRalphabeta/CD19-depleted stem cell transplant. The sequence was collected from a girl aged 2 to 10 with congenital amegakaryocytic thrombocytopenia, due to receive a stem cell transplant. The chain couples TRBV6-5 to TRBJ2-7, with 11 bases lining up with TRBD2. The CDR3, as DNA: TGTGCCAGCAGTTACCCGACTAGCGGGATCGGGTACGAGCAGTACTTC. Its translation is CASSYPTSGIGYEQYF.